This T cell receptor beta chain emerged from a study of cytomegalovirus exposure and HLA in healthy donors. The study, taken as a whole, reports: Some segments of the V type, notably TRBV6-2 and TRBV6-3, were excluded as indistinguishable. Fewer than 200 TCR beta chains were listed as cytomegalovirus-associated. Many donors carried some public TCRs, although rarity characterized most TCR sequences.

The PCR employed 60 Vbeta primers together with 13 Jbeta primers. Generated by immunoSEQ multiplex PCR, the TCRdb table keeps only in-frame clones and is missing some. This sample carries more than 65,000 clones, around 79% of them seen once, and the ten largest clones take approximately 5.6%. Per the germline V gene, CDR1 is MNHEY and CDR2 is SMNVEV (reference sequence). Trimming removed 6 bases from V and 5 bases from J; junction bases left unmatched: 9. The CDR3 has 14 amino acids. On this clone: Its specificity is not known.

The receptor was isolated from a man younger than 30 in good health and CMV-seropositive. Sequenced: PBMCs. V and J are TRBV27 and TRBJ1-2; 7 nucleotides align to TRBD1. The CDR3 sequence is CASSGGGGLYGYTF. DNA for the CDR3: TGTGCCAGCAGCGGAGGGGGCGGCTTGTATGGCTACACCTTC.